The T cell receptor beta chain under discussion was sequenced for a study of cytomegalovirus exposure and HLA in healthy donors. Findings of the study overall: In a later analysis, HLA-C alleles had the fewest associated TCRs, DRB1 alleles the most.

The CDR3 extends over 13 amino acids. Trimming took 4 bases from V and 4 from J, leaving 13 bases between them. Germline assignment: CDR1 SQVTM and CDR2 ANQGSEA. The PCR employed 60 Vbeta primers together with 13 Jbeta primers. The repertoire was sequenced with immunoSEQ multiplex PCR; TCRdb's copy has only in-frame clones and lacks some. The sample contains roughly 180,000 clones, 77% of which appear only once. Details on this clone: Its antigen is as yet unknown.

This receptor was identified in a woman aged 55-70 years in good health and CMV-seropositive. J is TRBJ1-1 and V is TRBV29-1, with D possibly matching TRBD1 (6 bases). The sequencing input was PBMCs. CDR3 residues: CSVAGGASTEAFF. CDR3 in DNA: TGCAGCGTTGCCGGGGGGGCGAGCACTGAAGCTTTCTTT.